This T cell receptor beta chain was identified during a study of CD8+ T cells in alopecia areata. Germline V gene lookup returns CDR1 SGHVS and CDR2 FNYEAQ. The V gene lost 1 base and the J gene lost 3 bases, with 8 bases spanning the gap. The length of the CDR3 is 14 residues. Study results and caveats: Links between baseline CD8+ expansion and response need larger treated cohorts.

TCR sequencing used cDNA made by reverse transcription of extracted RNA. Produced via immunoSEQ multiplex PCR; TCRdb's table is partial and in-frame only. The sample lists fewer than 150,000 clones; 65% to 90% were seen once. Treatment given: oral pan-JAK inhibitor, 5-10 mg twice daily. From alopecia areata patients, lesional scalp punch biopsies and peripheral blood were collected. Regarding this clone: What it binds is unknown.

The clonotype was recovered from a human donor with alopecia areata. This chain joins TRBV7-6 and TRBJ2-3; D might be TRBD2 (6 bases). The sequences come from CD8+ T cells sorted from blood, collected at week 4, from a patient treated with tofacitinib. CDR3 in amino acids: CASSLEEGTDTQYF. The DNA of the CDR3 is TGTGCCAGCAGCTTAGAGGAGGGTACAGATACGCAGTATTTT.